This TCR beta chain appears in the sequencing data of a study of blood T cell repertoires in COVID-19. Original data processing: By means of reference gene primer amplification, nucleated cell counts were estimated. TCRdb's table, derived via immunoSEQ multiplex PCR, lists solely in-frame clones and lacks some. That table is the source of V, J and clone size, and D and trimming were worked out from the DNA. The repertoire holds about 200,000 clones, with just over 85% as singletons. The CDR3 is 14 residues long. V was pared by 1 base and J by 6 bases, with 3 bases of the junction left unmatched. CDR1 and CDR2 (germline): MNHEY, SVGAGI.

This chain uses TRBV6-5 with TRBJ2-7; 10 positions match TRBD2. The sample comprised peripheral blood. The origin of this receptor is a man younger than 40 who had recovered from COVID-19. The CDR3 region has the DNA TGTGCCAGCAGTTACTGGACTAGCGGTCGCGAGCAGTACTTC. Encoded protein: CASSYWTSGREQYF.